This T cell receptor (beta chain) was documented in a study of shared clonotypes between healthy human individuals. Study-wide results and caveats: Rarefaction indicated that sorted-subset sequencing remained incomplete although depth was large.

Only in-frame clones appear in the TCRdb table, and some are missing; sequencing was by immunoSEQ multiplex PCR. The table has a few million clones, under 95% seen once; the top ten hold 0.37%. As for this clone: Its antigen is not identified.

The length of the CDR3 is 16 residues. Germline V lookup: CDR1 LGHNA, CDR2 YSLEER. V lost 4 bases to trimming and J lost 3 bases; unmatched junction nucleotides: 7. Sequencing was carried out using naive CD4+ T cells from PBMCs. The subset here: CD45RA+ positively selected. This receptor was obtained from a man younger than 30 in good health. Some clones in this sample may be carry-over from other donors' samples. V gene TRBV4-3 combines with J gene TRBJ2-2; 8 bases fit TRBD1. Here the CDR3 reads CASSRLTGGYTGELFF. DNA for the CDR3: TGCGCCAGCAGCCGACTTACAGGGGGGTACACCGGGGAGCTGTTTTTT.